This TCR beta chain comes out of a study of T-cell memory formation after mild COVID-19. Study information: The TCR clusters were mostly specific to one donor.

Germline loops: CDR1 KGHSH, CDR2 LQKENI. There are 13 residues in the CDR3. Trimming pared 4 bases from V and 0 bases from J, leaving 5 bases between. TCRdb re-called the 5' RACE reads with MiXCR, one entry per CDR3 protein. The sample has about 290,000 distinct CDR3 sequences, around 15% seen once. Study outcomes and limitations: The authors did not confirm SARS-CoV-2 specificity of second-wave clones peaking day 37.

On this clonotype itself: What it binds is not known.

This sequence joins TRBV18 and TRBJ2-3; D is unresolved. The sequence was obtained from a man younger than 35 who had mild COVID-19 (a few samples of this study predate the infection). Cell type and time point are not known. The sample comprised PBMCs or a T cell subset sorted from them (not recorded which). Written as DNA, the CDR3 is TGTGCCAGCTCACAGTCTAGCACAGATACGCAGTATTTT. Translation gives CASSQSSTDTQYF.